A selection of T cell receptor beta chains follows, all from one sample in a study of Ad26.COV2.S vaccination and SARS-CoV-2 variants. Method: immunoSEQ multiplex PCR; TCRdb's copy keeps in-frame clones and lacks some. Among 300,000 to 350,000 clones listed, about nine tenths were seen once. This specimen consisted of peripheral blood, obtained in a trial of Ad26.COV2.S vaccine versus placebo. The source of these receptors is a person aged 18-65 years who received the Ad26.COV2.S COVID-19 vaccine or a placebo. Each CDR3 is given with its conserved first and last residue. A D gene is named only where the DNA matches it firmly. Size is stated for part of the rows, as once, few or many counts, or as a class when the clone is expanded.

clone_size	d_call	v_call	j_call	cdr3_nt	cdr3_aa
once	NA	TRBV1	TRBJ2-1	TGCACCAGCAGGAAAGGGACTTCCCATAACAATGAGCAGTTCTTC	CTSRKGTSHNNEQFF
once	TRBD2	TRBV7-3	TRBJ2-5	TGTGCCAGCAGCTTAACGGCGGGAGGAGTGACCCAGTACTTC	CASSLTAGGVTQYF
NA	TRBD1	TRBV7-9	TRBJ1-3	TGTGCCAGCAGCACGACAGGGGGGAGAAACACCATATATTTT	CASSTTGGRNTIYF
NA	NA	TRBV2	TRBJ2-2	TGTGCCAGCAAGAGGGGGACAAGCTCAGCCACCGGGGAGCTGTTTTTT	CASKRGTSSATGELFF
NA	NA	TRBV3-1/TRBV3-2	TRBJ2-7	TGTGCCAGCAGACCCACAGGGAATTTAACCTACGAGCAGTACTTC	CASRPTGNLTYEQYF
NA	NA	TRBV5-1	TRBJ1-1	TGCGCCAGCAGCTTGTTGGGGGGAGCCGAAAATGAAGCTTTCTTT	CASSLLGGAENEAFF
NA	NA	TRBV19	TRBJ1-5	TGTGCCAGTAGATCCCATCAAGGACGGAGGATCGCTAGCAATCAGCCCCAGCATTTT	CASRSHQGRRIASNQPQHF
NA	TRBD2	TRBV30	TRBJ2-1	TGTGCCTGGAGACATCCGCTGACTAGCGGCCATGGGAATGAGCAGTTCTTC	CAWRHPLTSGHGNEQFF
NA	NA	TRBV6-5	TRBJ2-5	TGTGCCAGCAACACCTTAGGGATTCACGAGACCCAGTACTTC	CASNTLGIHETQYF
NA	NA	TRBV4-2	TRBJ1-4	TGTGCCAGCAGCCAAACAAAGGGGGGGAATGAAAAACTGTTTTTT	CASSQTKGGNEKLFF
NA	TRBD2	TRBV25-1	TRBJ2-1	TGTGCCAGCAGCGAAGGACGACTAGCGAGTGGGGATGAGCAGTTCTTC	CASSEGRLASGDEQFF
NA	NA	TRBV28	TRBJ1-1	TGTGCCAGCAGCCCAGGACTAGGGACATACAACATGAACACTGAAGCTTTCTTT	CASSPGLGTYNMNTEAFF
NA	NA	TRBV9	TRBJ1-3	TGTGCCAGCAGCGAGTATATTGACGCTGGAAACACCATATATTTT	CASSEYIDAGNTIYF
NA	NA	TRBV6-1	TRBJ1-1	TGTGCCAGCGGGGGCCTTATGAACACTGAAGCTTTCTTT	CASGGLMNTEAFF
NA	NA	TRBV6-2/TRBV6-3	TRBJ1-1	TGTGCCAGCAGTTCCCCGGCCACTGAAGCTTTCTTT	CASSSPATEAFF
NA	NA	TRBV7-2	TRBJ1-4	TGTGCCAGCAGCTTAGTTGGGGGCCGGGGTGAAAAACTGTTTTTT	CASSLVGGRGEKLFF
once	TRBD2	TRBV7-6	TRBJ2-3	TGTGCCAGCAGCTTAGAGACTAGCGGGGGGCTGGATACGCAGTATTTT	CASSLETSGGLDTQYF
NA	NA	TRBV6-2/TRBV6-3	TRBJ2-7	TGTGCCAGCAGTCATACCTACGAGCAGTACTTC	CASSHTYEQYF
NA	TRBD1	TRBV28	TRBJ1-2	TGTGCCAGCAGAGCGACAGGGTCCTATGGCTACACCTTC	CASRATGSYGYTF
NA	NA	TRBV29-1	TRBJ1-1	TGCAGCGCGGGGGCGCCGAACACTGAAGCTTTCTTT	CSAGAPNTEAFF
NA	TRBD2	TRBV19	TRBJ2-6	TGTGCCAGTAGTCCTAAAGCGGGGGGAGCCGGGGCCAACGTCCTGACTTTC	CASSPKAGGAGANVLTF
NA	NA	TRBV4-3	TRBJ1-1	TGCGCCAGCAGACAGGCCAGGACGAACACTGAAGCTTTCTTT	CASRQARTNTEAFF
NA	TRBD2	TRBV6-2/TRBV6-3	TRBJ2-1	TGTGCCAGCAGTTACTCGATCCAGCGGGGGGGCAATGAGCAGTTCTTC	CASSYSIQRGGNEQFF
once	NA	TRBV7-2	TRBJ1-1	TGTGCCAGCAGCTTAGCTGGACCGGCAAGAGAAGCTTTCTTT	CASSLAGPAREAFF
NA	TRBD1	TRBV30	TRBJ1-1	TGTGCCTGGAGTATCACAGGGGGCCGGACTGAAGCTTTCTTT	CAWSITGGRTEAFF
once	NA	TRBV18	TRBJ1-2	TGTGCCAGCTCACCACGTAGGAGTGAACAAACTCATGGCTACACCTTC	CASSPRRSEQTHGYTF
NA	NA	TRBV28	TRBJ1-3	TGTGCCAGCAGTTTAAGGGGCACCTCTGGAAACACCATATATTTT	CASSLRGTSGNTIYF
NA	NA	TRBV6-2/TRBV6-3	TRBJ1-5	TGTGCCAGCAGTTACGTACAGCACAATCAGCCCCAGCATTTT	CASSYVQHNQPQHF
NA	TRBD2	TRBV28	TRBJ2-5	TGTGCCAGCACCCCTACGGGGGGAGAGGAGACCCAGTACTTC	CASTPTGGEETQYF
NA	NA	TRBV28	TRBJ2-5	TGTGCCAGCAGCTCAATCAGGGGACTTAAAGAGACCCAGTACTTC	CASSSIRGLKETQYF
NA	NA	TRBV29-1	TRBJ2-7	TGCAGCGTTGCAGGACCCTCCTACGAGCAGTACTTC	CSVAGPSYEQYF
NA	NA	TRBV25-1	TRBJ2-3	TGTGCCAGCAGGCAGACAGATACGCAGTATTTT	CASRQTDTQYF
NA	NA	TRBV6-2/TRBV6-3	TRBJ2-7	TGTGCCAGCAGCCAATCGACTGGAACCTACGAGCAGTACTTC	CASSQSTGTYEQYF
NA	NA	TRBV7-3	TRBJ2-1	TGTGCCAGCAGCCGTTCCACTAGCATAAACAATGAGCAGTTCTTC	CASSRSTSINNEQFF
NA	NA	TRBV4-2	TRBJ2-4	TGTGCCAGCAGCCAATCAGGAGCCATTCAGTACTTC	CASSQSGAIQYF
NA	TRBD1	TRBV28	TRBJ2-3	TGTGCCAGCAGAGAACGGGACAGGGCATCAGATACGCAGTATTTT	CASRERDRASDTQYF
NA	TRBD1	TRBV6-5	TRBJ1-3	TGTGCCAGCAGTTCACAGGGGATCACAACTGGAAACACCATATATTTT	CASSSQGITTGNTIYF
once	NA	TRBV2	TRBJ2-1	TGTGCCAGCAGTGTTCAGTACAATGAGCAGTTCTTC	CASSVQYNEQFF
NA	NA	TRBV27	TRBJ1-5	TGTGCCAGCAGTTTACATTGGCTGGGGGCGCGGCAGCCCCAGCATTTT	CASSLHWLGARQPQHF
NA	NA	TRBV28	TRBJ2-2	TGTGCCAGCACCCTCCCCCCCGGGGAGCTGTTTTTT	CASTLPPGELFF
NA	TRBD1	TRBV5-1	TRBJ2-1	TGCGCCAGCAGCGACCTGGGACAGGGACTCAACAATGAGCAGTTCTTC	CASSDLGQGLNNEQFF
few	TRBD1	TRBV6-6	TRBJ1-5	TGTGCCAGCAGTCGAACCCCGCCGGGACAGCTAAGTAATCAGCCCCAGCATTTT	CASSRTPPGQLSNQPQHF
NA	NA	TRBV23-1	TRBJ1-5	TGCGCCAGCAGTACCGCAGGGGGCAATCAGCCCCAGCATTTT	CASSTAGGNQPQHF
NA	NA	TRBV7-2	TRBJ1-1	TGTGCCACTGGCACTGAAGCTTTCTTT	CATGTEAFF
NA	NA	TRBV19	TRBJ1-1	TGTGCCAGTAGTAGATACAAGAACACTGAAGCTTTCTTT	CASSRYKNTEAFF
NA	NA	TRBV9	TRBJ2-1	TGTGCCAGCAGCGTAGGATCAAGGGTCCATGAGCAGTTCTTC	CASSVGSRVHEQFF
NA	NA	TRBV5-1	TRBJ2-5	TGCGCCAGCAGCTTAGGGGGATCTAAAGAGACCCAGTACTTC	CASSLGGSKETQYF
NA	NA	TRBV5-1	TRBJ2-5	TGCGCCAGCAGCCCCCAGGAGGAGACCCAGTACTTC	CASSPQEETQYF
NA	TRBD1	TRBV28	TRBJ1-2	TGTGCCAGCAGTAACGCGGGACAGGGGTCTAATTCCTATGGCTACACCTTC	CASSNAGQGSNSYGYTF
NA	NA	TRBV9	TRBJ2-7	TGTGCCAGCAGCGTAGAAGGGGCGTCCTACGAGCAGTACTTC	CASSVEGASYEQYF